Sample share makes the clone carrying this TCR beta chain medium-sized. Its antigen is not known. The record originates from a study of CD8+CD57+ T cells in acquired aplastic anemia. In the study overall: Sorted CD4+ and CD8+ cells gave an average of approximately 3.1 ug of DNA. Study-wide points: Statistical testing detected no significant gap in CD8+ Simpson's diversity between patients and controls. Approximately 27 CD8+ CDR3 sequences occurred in both the patients and the controls.

The CDR3 contains 12 residues. Germline V gene sequence: CDR1 LNHNV, CDR2 YYDKDF (reference sequence). V gave up 7 bases and J gave up 7 bases, with 11 bases separating them. All patients picked for sequencing had shown, by flow cytometry, an expansion of CD8+CD57+ cells. Severe acquired aplastic anemia was the diagnosis recorded for all patients. Genomic DNA acted as the template from which TCR beta VDJ combination and CDR3 sequence profiling were carried out. From the reads, TCRdb called clonotypes with MiXCR, one entry per CDR3 protein. The repertoire holds roughly 150,000 distinct CDR3 sequences, with roughly 43% as singletons.

The sequence was obtained from a human donor with aplastic anemia. V is TRBV15 and J is TRBJ2-1, with D unresolved. Source material: sorted CD4+, CD8+, or CD8+CD57+ T cells (not recorded which) from PBMCs. CDR3 DNA: TGTGCCACCAATCGTGATGGGAATGAGCAGTTCTTC. The encoded protein is CATNRDGNEQFF.